This record covers a single TCR beta chain. This table comes from immunoSEQ multiplex PCR, and its TCRdb copy is limited to in-frame clones, with some not included. The data contain roughly 40,000 clones, 90% to 95% of them singletons. This CDR3 is built from 18 residues. V was pared by 1 base and J by 3 bases, with 12 bases of the junction left unmatched. Germline assignment: CDR1 LGHNA and CDR2 YNFKEQ. This record comes from a study of T cell changes during pregnancy in multiple sclerosis. The V gene is TRBV4-2, the J gene TRBJ2-5; 9 nucleotides agree with TRBD2. The sample was CD8+ T cells from peripheral blood mononuclear cells, taken before pregnancy. The origin of this receptor is a female donor with multiple sclerosis, enrolled in a pregnancy study. The CDR3, as DNA: TGTGCCAGCAGCCAAGTGGTGGGGTCGCGGGAGGGAAAAGAGACCCAGTACTTC. It yields the protein CASSQVVGSREGKETQYF.